The present T cell receptor (beta chain) was sequenced within a study of regulatory T cells in long-lasting Graves disease. TCR beta libraries were built with iRepertoire HTBI primers and Arm-PCR of CDR3 regions. From the multiplex PCR reads, TCRdb called clonotypes with MiXCR, one entry per CDR3 protein. The sample has over 500,000 distinct CDR3 sequences; less than 20% are singletons. Study-level points and caveats: With persistent disease, TRBV28, TRBJ1-2 and TRBJ2-5 were the favored segments. Study of thyroid tissue was not done, with only peripheral blood studied.

Time point in this sample: newly diagnosed GD, antithyroid drugs for less than 3 months. Researchers made the TCR library from RNA that was extracted from PBMCs. The junction had 13 bases not matched to a gene; V was cut back by 6 bases and J by 6 bases. In germline, CDR1 is SGHAT, CDR2 FQNNGV. The CDR3 is made up of 16 amino acids. This clonotype was observed many times. Its antigen is as yet unknown. These data were also reused for a study on T cells in Graves' hyperthyroidism and ophthalmopathy. From that report: Before onset, by a median of around 6.1 months, the model predicted ophthalmopathy.

The receptor was derived from a woman aged 25 to 39 with Graves disease. This chain uses TRBV11-2 with TRBJ2-2; TRBD2 aligns across 7 bases. The input for sequencing was peripheral blood mononuclear cells (PBMCs), taken at new diagnosis, from a patient treated with antithyroid drugs. The CDR3 spells CASRKPKRDRPGELFF. The DNA of the CDR3 is TGTGCCAGCAGGAAACCAAAGCGGGATCGGCCCGGGGAGCTGTTTTTT.